A single sample gave rise to the 18 T cell receptor beta chains below, sequenced in a study of cytomegalovirus exposure and HLA in healthy donors. PCR amplification relied on 60 Vbeta primers (plus 13 Jbeta primers). Using immunoSEQ multiplex PCR, the repertoire was profiled, and TCRdb retains in-frame clones only, with some absent. The table records around 150,000 clones, approximately 78% of them present only once. The source material was PBMCs. These receptors all come from a woman aged 40-49 years in good health and CMV-seronegative.

This clone occurred a few times. The chain uses TRBV13 and TRBJ2-5; TRBD2 agrees at 13 bases. V dropped 0 bases and J dropped 7; count of bases not matched to a gene: 5. The germline V gene encodes CDR1 PRHDT and CDR2 FYEKMQ (reference sequence). The length of the CDR3 is 16 residues. CDR3: CASSLGTSGGSGTQYF. In nucleotides, the CDR3 is TGTGCCAGCAGCTTAGGGACTAGCGGGGGGTCCGGGACCCAGTACTTC.

The chain combines TRBV7-9 with TRBJ2-2, with 8 bases matching TRBD2. CDR3 length: 15 amino acids. Germline CDR1 reads SEHNR; CDR2 reads FQNEAQ (reference sequence). V gave up 5 bases and J gave up 6 bases; unmatched junction bases: 8. CDR3 nucleotides: TGTGCCAGCAGCCCCCAAGCGGGGGTGCCCGGGGAGCTGTTTTTT. Translation: CASSPQAGVPGELFF.

This chain joins TRBV28 and TRBJ1-6; D is undetermined. The CDR3 covers 14 residues. CDR1 is MDHEN and CDR2 is SYDVKM in the germline V gene. V was trimmed by 3 bases and J by 6 bases, leaving 9 bases between them. The CDR3 DNA reads as TGTGCCAGCAGTTTGAGCCTGAGTAATTCACCCCTCCACTTT. It yields the protein CASSLSLSNSPLHF.

This clone came up a few times. The chain links TRBV12-5 to TRBJ1-5; D is perhaps TRBD1 (6 bases). The CDR3 sequence is 14 residues long. The V gene's germline CDR1 is LGHNT and CDR2 FRNRAP. Trimming left V 1 base short and J 4 bases short, with 8 bases between. CDR3 amino acids: CASGLGGLNQPQHF. In DNA, the CDR3 is TGTGCTAGTGGTTTGGGGGGGCTGAATCAGCCCCAGCATTTT.

The chain recombines TRBV6-5 with TRBJ2-3, with D maybe TRBD2 (6 bases). Trimming left V 6 bases short and J 2 bases short, with 9 bases between. This CDR3 spans 13 amino acids. Germline values: CDR1 MNHEY, CDR2 SVGAGI. The CDR3 region is CASRRDSTDTQYF. CDR3 DNA: TGTGCCAGCAGACGGGACTCCACAGATACGCAGTATTTT.

Here the CDR3 reads CASSFFRAEQYF. CDR3 DNA sequence: TGTGCCAGCAGTTTCTTCAGGGCCGAGCAGTACTTC. The rearrangement joins TRBV28 to TRBJ2-7; D might be TRBD1 (5 bases). Trimming shortened V by 3 bases and J by 6 bases, and 9 bases separated the two germline ends. This CDR3 is 12 amino acids long. Germline V gene lookup returns CDR1 MDHEN and CDR2 SYDVKM.

The chain couples TRBV7-9 to TRBJ1-1; tentatively, D is TRBD1 (5 bases). Trimming pared 4 bases from V and 1 base from J, leaving 22 bases between. CDR1 SEHNR and CDR2 FQNEAQ come from the germline V gene (reference sequence). The CDR3 contains 18 residues. For the CDR3, the DNA is TGTGCCAGCAGCTCAAGGGGTTGGGGGGATGTTTCGAACACTGAAGCTTTCTTT. Its translation: CASSSRGWGDVSNTEAFF.

This clone was counted between two and nine times. The rearrangement uses TRBV6-5 and TRBJ1-1; D gene ambiguous. CDR3 length equals 12 residues. Trimming pared 0 bases from V and 8 bases from J, leaving 7 bases between. Germline V lookup: CDR1 MNHEY, CDR2 SVGAGI. CDR3 sequence: CASSYSTLEAFF. CDR3 DNA: TGTGCCAGCAGTTACTCGACACTGGAAGCTTTCTTT.

The sample holds one count of this clone. The chain carries TRBV7-8 and TRBJ1-2; maybe TRBD1 (5 bases). Germline V gives CDR1 SGHVS, CDR2 FQNEAQ. V was shortened by 5 bases and J by 7 bases, with 17 bases between the two germline ends. CDR3 length equals 14 residues. This chain's CDR3 is CASSQRRGVGGYTF. The CDR3 nucleotides are TGTGCCAGCAGCCAACGACGGGGGGTTGGTGGCTACACCTTC.

The chain employs TRBV27 and TRBJ2-3, with 7 bases identical to TRBD1. J lost 0 bases, V lost 7 bases, and 7 bases had no gene match. CDR3 size: 15 residues. CDR1 is MNHEY, CDR2 SMNVEV, per germline (reference sequence). CDR3: CASTSGQTSTDTQYF. Written as DNA, the CDR3 is TGTGCCAGCACTTCGGGACAGACTAGCACAGATACGCAGTATTTT.

V is TRBV18 and J is TRBJ1-6; 9 nucleotides match TRBD1. CDR1 and CDR2 (germline): KGHSH, LQKENI. The CDR3 covers 15 residues. Trimming cost V 8 bases and J 8 bases; bases outside gene matches: 10. The CDR3 nucleotides are TGTGCCAGCCAAAGACAGGGGGGAAGGGATTCACCCCTCCACTTT. As protein: CASQRQGGRDSPLHF.

The chain uses TRBV6-5 and TRBJ2-6, with TRBD1 matching over 7 bases. The length of the CDR3 is 15 residues. V was pared by 6 bases and J by 1 base, with 3 bases of the junction left unmatched. Germline CDR1 MNHEY, CDR2 SVGAGI. The DNA for the CDR3 is TGTGCCAGCAGAATGGACAGGTCTGGGGCCAACGTCCTGACTTTC. Encoded protein: CASRMDRSGANVLTF.

The CDR3 bases are TGTGCCAGCAGTTTATCCGGCGGGGGGGCGGGTACGCAGTATTTT. Translation gives CASSLSGGGAGTQYF. The chain combines TRBV27 with TRBJ2-3; 9 bases line up with TRBD2. The V segment lost 0 bases and the J segment 8 bases; nucleotides outside the gene matches: 6. The CDR3 has 15 amino acids. CDR1 is MNHEY, CDR2 SMNVEV, per germline (reference sequence).

This clone was seen a single time. V and J are TRBV29-1 and TRBJ2-3, with D possibly matching TRBD2 (5 bases). V was trimmed by 4 bases and J by 0 bases, leaving 14 bases between them. This CDR3 comprises 15 residues. Germline V gene sequence: CDR1 SQVTM, CDR2 ANQGSEA. CDR3 nucleotide sequence: TGCAGCGTTGTACCCGGGATCCAAAGCACAGATACGCAGTATTTT. Its translation is CSVVPGIQSTDTQYF.

This chain connects TRBV27 to TRBJ2-5, with 7 bases fitting TRBD2. Trimming at V came to 1 base and at J to 5 bases, leaving 7 bases not matched to a gene. In germline, CDR1 is MNHEY, CDR2 SMNVEV (reference sequence). CDR3 length equals 15 residues. CDR3 bases: TGTGCCAGCAGTTTATTGGGGGGGAGCTGGGAGACCCAGTACTTC. Translated, it gives CASSLLGGSWETQYF.

This clone occurred once. This chain uses TRBV5-1 with TRBJ2-5, with D unclear. V lost 0 bases to trimming and J lost 1 base, with 10 bases between them. Per the germline V gene, CDR1 is SGHRS and CDR2 is YFSETQ. The CDR3 spans 15 residues. CDR3 in DNA: TGCGCCAGCAGCTTGGGTCTGGGCCGCCAAGAGACCCAGTACTTC. Its translation is CASSLGLGRQETQYF.

J is TRBJ1-4 and V is TRBV27; 9 nucleotides line up with TRBD1. Germline V gene sequence: CDR1 MNHEY, CDR2 SMNVEV (reference sequence). This CDR3 comprises 15 residues. V gave up 2 bases and J gave up 6 bases; unmatched junction bases: 4. The CDR3 DNA reads as TGTGCCAGCAGTTTACCACAGGGGGCGCATGAAAAACTGTTTTTT. Translated: CASSLPQGAHEKLFF.

This clone was observed a single time. This rearrangement joins TRBV6-5 to TRBJ1-6; 7 bases align to TRBD1. Germline V gene data show CDR1 as MNHEY and CDR2 as SVGAGI. The CDR3 extends over 15 amino acids. Trimming at V came to 6 bases and at J to 7 bases, leaving 9 bases not matched to a gene. The CDR3 region is CASSPRGQKNSPLHF. As DNA, the CDR3 is TGTGCCAGCAGCCCAAGGGGACAGAAGAATTCACCCCTCCACTTT.